This T cell receptor beta chain was observed in a study of cytomegalovirus exposure and HLA in healthy donors. Study details: Earlier work reported 95 million to 130 million unique TCR beta sequences from about 180 million T cells.

PCR employed 60 Vbeta and 13 Jbeta primers. Here immunoSEQ multiplex PCR was the method, and the copy in TCRdb shows in-frame clones only, minus some. The table has 150,000 to 200,000 clones, over 80% seen once. This clone appeared a single time. Germline loops: CDR1 LNHDA, CDR2 SQIVND (reference sequence). Trimming pared 6 bases from V and 0 bases from J, leaving 12 bases between. CDR3 size: 16 residues. The receptor was isolated from a girl between 10 and 17 years old in good health and CMV-seropositive. This chain joins TRBV19 and TRBJ2-6; D is perhaps TRBD2 (5 bases). What was sequenced was PBMCs. The CDR3 DNA sequence: TGTGCCAGTAGCCACGGGGTCGCCTCTGGGGCCAACGTCCTGACTTTC. Amino acids: CASSHGVASGANVLTF.